These T cell receptor beta chains were read from a single sample in a study of blood T cell repertoires in COVID-19. Data came from immunoSEQ multiplex PCR; TCRdb stores just in-frame clones and leaves some out. Found here are 100,000 to 150,000 clones, over 80% of them singletons; the top ten hold 12%. Sample: peripheral blood. Receptors were obtained from a man aged 55 to 70 with acute or convalescent COVID-19. Each CDR3 is given with its conserved first and last residue. Fields, in order: D gene, V gene, clone size, CDR3 length, J gene, CDR3 DNA, CDR3 protein. D genes are given only for firm matches. The size entry is marked missing in some rows and otherwise reads once, few, many or a size class.

.,TRBV10-3,.,13,TRBJ1-2,TGTGCCATCAGTGAACAGACGAACTATGGCTACACCTTC,CAISEQTNYGYTF
.,TRBV21-1,.,18,TRBJ1-6,TGTGCCAGCAGCAAAAGGCCTGAGCAGGGGGACCATAATTCACCCCTCCACTTT,CASSKRPEQGDHNSPLHF
TRBD2,TRBV5-4,.,17,TRBJ2-1,TGTGCCAGCAGCCCGGGACTAGCGGGAGCAGTCTACAATGAGCAGTTCTTC,CASSPGLAGAVYNEQFF
.,TRBV10-3,.,16,TRBJ2-6,TGTGCCATCAGTGATTCCAGCGTCTCTGGGGCCAACGTCCTGACTTTC,CAISDSSVSGANVLTF
TRBD2,TRBV6-1,.,19,TRBJ2-3,TGTGCCAGCAGGGAAGAGGGACTAGCGGGAGTTTTGGGCGCAGATACGCAGTATTTT,CASREEGLAGVLGADTQYF
TRBD2,TRBV7-3,.,13,TRBJ2-1,TGTGCCAGCAGCTTAAAAGAGCGGGACTGGCTGTTCTTC,CASSLKERDWLFF
.,TRBV27,.,15,TRBJ1-5,TGTGCCAGCAGTTTATCCAGGAATAGCAATCAGCCCCAGCATTTT,CASSLSRNSNQPQHF
.,TRBV29-1,.,11,TRBJ1-2,TGCAGCGTTGAAGCAGGGGATGGCTACACCTTC,CSVEAGDGYTF
TRBD2,TRBV5-1,.,14,TRBJ2-7,TGCGCCAGCAGCTTGGCGCGGGAGCTAGACGAGCAGTACTTC,CASSLARELDEQYF
TRBD2,TRBV30,few,14,TRBJ2-3,TGTGCCTGGAGCGGCGGGGGATGGGCAGATACGCAGTATTTT,CAWSGGGWADTQYF
.,TRBV7-3,.,13,TRBJ2-2,TGTGCCAGCAGCCCCCCCGGCACCGGGGAGCTGTTTTTT,CASSPPGTGELFF
.,TRBV7-3,once,15,TRBJ2-1,TGTGCCAGCAGCCCGATGGCGGGGTCTTATGGGGAGCAGTTCTTC,CASSPMAGSYGEQFF
TRBD1,TRBV6-6,.,15,TRBJ1-1,TGTGCCAGCAGTTACTGGGCAGGGGGTGGCACTGAAGCTTTCTTT,CASSYWAGGGTEAFF
.,TRBV7-6,few,16,TRBJ2-1,TGTGCCAGCAGCTTAGCTCAGACTAGATTAGGCAATGAGCAGTTCTTC,CASSLAQTRLGNEQFF
.,TRBV28,.,14,TRBJ2-2,TGTGCCAGCAGACTCCAGGGGTCCACCGGGGAGCTGTTTTTT,CASRLQGSTGELFF
TRBD1,TRBV3-1/TRBV3-2,.,16,TRBJ2-5,TGTGCCAGCAGCCAATTAAAAGGGACAGGGAGGAAGACCCAGTACTTC,CASSQLKGTGRKTQYF
.,TRBV5-1,.,12,TRBJ2-7,TGCGCCAGCAGCTTGGACAAGTCCCAGCGGTACTTC,CASSLDKSQRYF
.,TRBV2,.,11,TRBJ2-7,TGTGCCAGGGGGACATCCAGCGAGCAGTACTTC,CARGTSSEQYF
TRBD1,TRBV3-1/TRBV3-2,.,14,TRBJ1-2,TGTGCCAGCTCTTACAGGACAGGCCCCTATGGCTACACCTTC,CASSYRTGPYGYTF
TRBD1,TRBV5-4,.,16,TRBJ2-2,TGTGCCAGCAGCCCGGGGGACAGGGTTGGAACCGGGGAGCTGTTTTTT,CASSPGDRVGTGELFF
TRBD1,TRBV11-2,.,15,TRBJ2-7,TGTGCCAGCAGCTCTGACAGGGGGGTCTCCTACGAGCAGTACTTC,CASSSDRGVSYEQYF
.,TRBV19,.,13,TRBJ1-5,TGTGCCAGTAGTATGTCTGTGGGCGGGACCCAGCATTTT,CASSMSVGGTQHF
TRBD1,TRBV19,.,15,TRBJ1-1,TGTGCCAGTAGCGAGTTACAGGGGGCCTACACTGAAGCTTTCTTT,CASSELQGAYTEAFF
TRBD1,TRBV28,.,15,TRBJ1-4,TGTGCCAGCAGTTTTACAGGGGTTACTAATGAAAAACTGTTTTTT,CASSFTGVTNEKLFF
TRBD1,TRBV7-8,few,15,TRBJ1-1,TGTGCCAGCAGCTTAGTGGAACAGGGGGTCACTGAAGCTTTCTTT,CASSLVEQGVTEAFF
TRBD1,TRBV6-6,.,16,TRBJ1-1,TGTGCCAGCAGTTTCAACAGGGGATCGATCTTAAGTGAAGCTTTCTTT,CASSFNRGSILSEAFF
TRBD1,TRBV5-4,few,15,TRBJ1-2,TGTGCCAGCAGCTCCCCGACAGGGGCTTGGGATGGCTACACCTTC,CASSSPTGAWDGYTF
.,TRBV24-1,.,13,TRBJ2-1,TGTGCCACCAGTGCAGACTCCTACAATGAGCAGTTCTTC,CATSADSYNEQFF
TRBD2,TRBV2,.,19,TRBJ2-2,TGTGCCAGCAGAGGACCTAGCGGGAGCGGGTACGTGTCCACCGGGGAGCTGTTTTTT,CASRGPSGSGYVSTGELFF
TRBD2,TRBV7-3,.,13,TRBJ2-7,TGTGCCAGCAGCTTAGGACTAGCACGGGAGCAGTACTTC,CASSLGLAREQYF